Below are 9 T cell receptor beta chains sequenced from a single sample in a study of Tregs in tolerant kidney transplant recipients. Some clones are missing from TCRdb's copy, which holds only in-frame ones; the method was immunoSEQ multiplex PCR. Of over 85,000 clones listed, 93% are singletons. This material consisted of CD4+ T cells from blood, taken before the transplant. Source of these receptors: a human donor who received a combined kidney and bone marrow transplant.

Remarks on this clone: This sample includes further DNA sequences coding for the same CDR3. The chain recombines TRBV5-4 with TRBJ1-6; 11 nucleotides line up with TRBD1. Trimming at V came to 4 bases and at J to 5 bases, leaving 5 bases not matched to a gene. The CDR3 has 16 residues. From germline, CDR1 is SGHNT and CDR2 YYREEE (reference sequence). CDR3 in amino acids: CASSPGQGVHNSPLHF. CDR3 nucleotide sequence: TGTGCCAGCAGCCCGGGACAGGGGGTGCATAATTCACCCCTCCACTTT.

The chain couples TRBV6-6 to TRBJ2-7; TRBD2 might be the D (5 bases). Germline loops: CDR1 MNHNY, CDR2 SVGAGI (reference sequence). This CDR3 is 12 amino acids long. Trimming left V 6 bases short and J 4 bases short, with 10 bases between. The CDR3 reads CASRREIYEQYF. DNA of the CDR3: TGTGCCAGCAGAAGGGAGATATACGAGCAGTACTTC.

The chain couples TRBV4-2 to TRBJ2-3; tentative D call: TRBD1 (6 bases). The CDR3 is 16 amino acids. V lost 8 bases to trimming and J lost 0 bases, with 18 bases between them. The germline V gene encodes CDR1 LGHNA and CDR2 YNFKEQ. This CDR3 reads CASSIRGGSSTDTQYF. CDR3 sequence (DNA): TGTGCCAGCTCCATCCGAGGGGGATCTAGCACAGATACGCAGTATTTT.

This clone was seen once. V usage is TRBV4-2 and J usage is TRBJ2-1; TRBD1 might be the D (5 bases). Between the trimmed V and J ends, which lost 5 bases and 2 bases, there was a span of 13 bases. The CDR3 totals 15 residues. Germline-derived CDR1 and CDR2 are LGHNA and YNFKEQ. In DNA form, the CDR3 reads TGTGCCAGCAGCACCAACAGGTGGACCTACAATGAGCAGTTCTTC. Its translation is CASSTNRWTYNEQFF.

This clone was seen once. In nucleotides, the CDR3 is TGTGCCAGCAGGATGGGCAGGGGGCTCTACGAGCAGTACTTC. Translating it yields CASRMGRGLYEQYF. The chain joins TRBV11-3 to TRBJ2-7; 8 positions match TRBD1. J gave up 3 bases and V 6 bases, and 7 bases lay outside the gene matches. In germline, CDR1 is SGHNT, CDR2 YENEEA. The length of the CDR3 is 14 residues.

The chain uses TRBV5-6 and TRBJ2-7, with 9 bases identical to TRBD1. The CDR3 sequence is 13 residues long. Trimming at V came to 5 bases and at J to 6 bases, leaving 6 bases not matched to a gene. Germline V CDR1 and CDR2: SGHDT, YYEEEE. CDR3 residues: CASRRDREVEQYF. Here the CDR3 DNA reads TGTGCCAGCAGGAGGGACAGGGAGGTCGAGCAGTACTTC. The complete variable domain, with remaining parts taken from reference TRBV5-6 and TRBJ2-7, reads DAGVTQSPTHLIKTRGQQVTLRCSPKSGHDTVSWYQQALGQGPQFIFQYYEEEERQRGNFPDRFSGHQFPNYSSELNVNALLLGDSALYLCASRRDREVEQYFGPGTRLTVT.

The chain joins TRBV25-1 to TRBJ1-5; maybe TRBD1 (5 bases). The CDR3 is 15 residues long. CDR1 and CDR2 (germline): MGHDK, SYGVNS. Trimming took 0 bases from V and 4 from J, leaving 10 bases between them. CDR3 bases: TGTGCCAGCAGTGAATATGGCAGGGAAAATCAGCCCCAGCATTTT. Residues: CASSEYGRENQPQHF.

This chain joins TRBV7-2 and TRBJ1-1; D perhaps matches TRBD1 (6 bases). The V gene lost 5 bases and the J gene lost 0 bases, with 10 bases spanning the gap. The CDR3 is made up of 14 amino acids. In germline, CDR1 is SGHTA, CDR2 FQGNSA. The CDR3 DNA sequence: TGTGCCAGCAGCACGCAGGGGATGAACACTGAAGCTTTCTTT. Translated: CASSTQGMNTEAFF.

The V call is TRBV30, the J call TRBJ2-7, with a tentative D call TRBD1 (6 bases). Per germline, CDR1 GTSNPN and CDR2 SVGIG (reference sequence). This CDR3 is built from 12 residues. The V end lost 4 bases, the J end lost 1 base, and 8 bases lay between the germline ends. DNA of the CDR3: TGTGCCTGGATCAGGGGATCCTACGAGCAGTACTTC. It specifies CAWIRGSYEQYF.